Presented here are 5 T cell receptor beta chains from one specimen sequenced in a study of T cell responses to AZD1222 COVID-19 vaccine. Sequencing was performed with immunoSEQ multiplex PCR; in TCRdb, only in-frame clones are kept and a portion is missing. This table holds hundreds of thousands of clones, about 94% found once. This material consisted of peripheral blood, taken 28 days after the second AZD1222 dose. The receptors derive from an adult who received the AZD1222 COVID-19 vaccine.

The sample holds a few counts of this clone. This chain joins TRBV28 and TRBJ1-5, with TRBD1 as a possible D gene (5 bases). The CDR3 runs to 16 residues. The ends were cut back, 3 bases at V and 5 bases at J, with 17 bases in the middle. Per the germline V gene, CDR1 is MDHEN and CDR2 is SYDVKM. The CDR3 reads CASSLGNGRVYQPQHF. In DNA, the CDR3 is TGTGCCAGCAGTTTGGGTAATGGCAGGGTGTATCAGCCCCAGCATTTT.

The V call is TRBV2, the J call TRBJ1-1, with D hard to call. The CDR3 totals 13 residues. Deletions cut 6 bases from V and 0 bases from J, with 8 bases between. The germline V gene has CDR1 SNHLY and CDR2 FYNNEI. DNA for the CDR3: TGTGCCAGCAGGGTATCTATGAACACTGAAGCTTTCTTT. It is translated as CASRVSMNTEAFF.

This clone was detected a few times. The chain is built from TRBV19 and TRBJ2-1; TRBD2 might be the D (6 bases). Trimming shortened V by 3 bases and J by 2 bases, and 11 bases separated the two germline ends. CDR3 length: 15 amino acids. CDR1 is LNHDA, CDR2 SQIVND, per germline (reference sequence). CDR3 sequence reads: CASSMGGSPYNEQFF. The CDR3 DNA sequence: TGTGCCAGTAGTATGGGGGGATCTCCCTACAATGAGCAGTTCTTC.

This clone was found once. CDR3 residues: CASIKRGPLGNQPQHF. The CDR3 coding sequence is TGTGCCAGCATTAAACGGGGTCCCCTCGGCAATCAGCCCCAGCATTTT. The chain recombines TRBV6-7 with TRBJ1-5; no firm D call. TRBV6-7 is an ORF, with its function uncertain. The CDR3 totals 16 residues. Trimming stripped 7 bases from V and 2 bases from J, with 18 bases between.

The rearrangement links TRBV27 to TRBJ2-7; D uncertain. The CDR3 covers 13 residues. Trimming left V 7 bases short and J 3 bases short, with 13 bases between. Germline V gene lookup returns CDR1 MNHEY and CDR2 SMNVEV (reference sequence). The CDR3, as DNA: TGTGCCAGCACGTATACTCTAGGCTACGAGCAGTACTTC. This translates into CASTYTLGYEQYF.